This T cell receptor beta chain was sequenced during a study of Ad26.COV2.S vaccination and SARS-CoV-2 variants. Whole-study context: Sample donor was a member of the COV1001 Ad26.COV2.S trial arm. Ad26.COV2.S, an intramuscular injection, was given once or twice 56 days apart.

Study-wide results and caveats: Analyses that measured TCR breadth and depth may have underestimated total T cell responses.

As regards this clone: Its cognate antigen is unknown.

V was pared by 5 bases and J by 7 bases, with 8 bases of the junction left unmatched. The CDR3 totals 14 residues. The germline gives CDR1 PRHDT, CDR2 FYEKMQ (reference sequence). Sequenced by immunoSEQ multiplex PCR; TCRdb stores in-frame clones only, minus some. This table has around 300,000 clones, around 89% appearing once. Treatment noted: roughly 18 received Ad26.COV2.S at low or high dose, single or two shots; 5 received placebo; per-sample allocation not given. Day 63 following the first vaccine or placebo injection was when the samples were taken. A Boston adult aged 18-55 years was the donor.

The sequence was collected from a person between 18 and 59 years old who received the Ad26.COV2.S COVID-19 vaccine or a placebo. The V call is TRBV13, the J call TRBJ1-2; 9 positions match TRBD1. The sequencing used peripheral blood, collected in a trial of Ad26.COV2.S vaccine versus placebo. DNA of the CDR3: TGTGCCAGCAGCGTTACAGGGGGCGCGGGTGGCTACACCTTC. This encodes CASSVTGGAGGYTF.